A single T cell receptor (beta chain) is shown here with its context. The CDR3 has 13 amino acids. Germline V gives CDR1 MNHEY, CDR2 SMNVEV (reference sequence). V lost 9 bases and J 3 bases, leaving 15 bases between the germline ends. The record originates from a study of blood T cell repertoires in COVID-19. TCRdb's copy holds only in-frame clones and misses some; the assay was immunoSEQ multiplex PCR. Here the sample spans approximately 200,000 clones, 86% being singletons. The receptor comes from a woman in her 30s who had been exposed to COVID-19. Source material: PBMCs or T cells enriched from blood (not recorded which). The genes are TRBV27 and TRBJ2-7; a possible D gene is TRBD2 (5 bases). CDR3 protein: CASERDPIYEQYF. In DNA form, the CDR3 reads TGTGCCAGTGAGAGGGATCCCATCTACGAGCAGTACTTC.